This T cell receptor (beta chain) was sequenced in a study of T-cell memory formation after mild COVID-19. Regarding the study as a whole: Mainly CM and EM harbored the contracting CD4+ clones; mainly EMRA harbored the CD8+ ones. Balance between CD4 and CD8 was seen in clones contracting day 15 to 85, and a CD4+ lean was seen in later expanders.

This clonotype was counted only a few times. Its specificity is unknown. This CDR3 has 15 residues. The V end was cut by 1 base, the J end by 7 bases, with 11 bases between. CDR1 is KGHSH and CDR2 is LQKENI in the germline V gene. TCRdb reprocessed the 5' RACE reads via MiXCR and lists one record per CDR3 protein. The table lists approximately 450,000 distinct CDR3 sequences, approximately 18% of them singletons, with roughly an eighth in the top ten. Sequenced material: PBMCs or a T cell subset sorted from them (not recorded which). The source of this sequence is an adult woman who had mild COVID-19 (a few samples of this study predate the infection). Cell type and time point are not known. V and J are TRBV18 and TRBJ1-6; D not resolved. CDR3 loop: CASSPRKPDNSPLHF. CDR3 nucleotides: TGTGCCAGCTCACCACGAAAACCAGACAATTCACCCCTCCACTTT.